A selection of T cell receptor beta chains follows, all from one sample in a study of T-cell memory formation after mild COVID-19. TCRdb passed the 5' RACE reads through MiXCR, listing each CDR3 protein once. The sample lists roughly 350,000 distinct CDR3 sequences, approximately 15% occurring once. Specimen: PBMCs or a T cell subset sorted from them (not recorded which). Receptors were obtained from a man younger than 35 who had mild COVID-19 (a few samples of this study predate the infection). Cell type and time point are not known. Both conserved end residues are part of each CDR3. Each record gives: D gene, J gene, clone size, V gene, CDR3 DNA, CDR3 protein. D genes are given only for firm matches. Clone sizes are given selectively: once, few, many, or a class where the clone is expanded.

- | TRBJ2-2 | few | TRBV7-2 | TGTGCCAGCAGCTTATTGAGGGGGGGCTCCGGGGAGCTGTTTTTT | CASSLLRGGSGELFF
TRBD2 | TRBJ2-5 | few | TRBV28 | TGTGCCAGCAGCGTAGCGGGGGGTCCCCGGACCCAGTACTTC | CASSVAGGPRTQYF
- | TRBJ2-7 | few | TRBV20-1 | TGCAGTGCCTCCGACGTAGGGGTGGTCGACGAGCAGTACTTC | CSASDVGVVDEQYF
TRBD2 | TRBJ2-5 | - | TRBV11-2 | TGTGCCAGCAGCCCCCGGACTAGCGGGGGGCTCTTCCAAGAGACCCAGTACTTC | CASSPRTSGGLFQETQYF
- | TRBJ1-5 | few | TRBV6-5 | TGTGCCAGCAGTTACTCGAGTGGGGGCCTCGGGCCCCAGCATTTT | CASSYSSGGLGPQHF
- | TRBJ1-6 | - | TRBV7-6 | TGTGCCAGCAGCCCCCAACAGATCTATAATTCACCCCTCCACTTT | CASSPQQIYNSPLHF
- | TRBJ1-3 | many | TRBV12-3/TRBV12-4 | TGTGCCAGCAGTCTCTCTGGAAACACCATATATTTT | CASSLSGNTIYF
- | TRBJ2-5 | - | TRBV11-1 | TGTGCCAGCAGCGCTGTAGAGACCCAGTACTTC | CASSAVETQYF
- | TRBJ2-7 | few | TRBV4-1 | TGCGCCAGCAGCCAAGATCAAAGGGAACCCTACGAGCAGTACTTC | CASSQDQREPYEQYF
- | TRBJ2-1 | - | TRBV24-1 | TGTGCCACCAGTGATTTAAAGGTCTCGAATGAGCAGTTCTTC | CATSDLKVSNEQFF
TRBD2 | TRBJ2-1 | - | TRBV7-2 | TGTGCCAGCAGCTTTGAACTAGCGGGGGGGCGGGATGAGCAGTTCTTC | CASSFELAGGRDEQFF
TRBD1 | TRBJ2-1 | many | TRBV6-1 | TGTGCCAGCACCCGACGGCCGGGACAGGGCTCTCGGGAGCAGTTCTTC | CASTRRPGQGSREQFF
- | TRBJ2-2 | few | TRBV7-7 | TGTGCTAGCAGCTTAGATGGTCGTCCTGACGGGGAGCTGTTTTTT | CASSLDGRPDGELFF
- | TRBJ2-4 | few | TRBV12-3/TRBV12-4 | TGTGCCAGCAGTTTGGGGGCAGGCATTCAGTACTTC | CASSLGAGIQYF
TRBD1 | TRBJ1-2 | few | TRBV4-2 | TGTGCCAGCAGCCAAGAAACAGGGGATTGGTATGGCTACACCTTC | CASSQETGDWYGYTF
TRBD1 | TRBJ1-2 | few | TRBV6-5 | TGTGCCACCGTAGCGACAGGGGCCTATGGCTACACCTTC | CATVATGAYGYTF
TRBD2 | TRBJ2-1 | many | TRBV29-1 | TGCAGCGTTACCCTAGCGGGGGGGCCCAATGAGCAGTTCTTC | CSVTLAGGPNEQFF
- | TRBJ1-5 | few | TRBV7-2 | TGTGCCAGCAGCTCGCTGACAGCGGGTCGGCAGCCCCAGCATTTT | CASSSLTAGRQPQHF
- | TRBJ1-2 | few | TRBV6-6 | TGTGCCAGCATCGGCGGGAACCCCAACTATGGCTACACCTTC | CASIGGNPNYGYTF
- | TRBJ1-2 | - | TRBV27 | TGTGCCAGCAGTTTATCGTCCCTTAACTATGGCTACACCTTC | CASSLSSLNYGYTF
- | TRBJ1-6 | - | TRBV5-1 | TGCGCCAGCAGCTTGGCCGGGGGGTCACCCCTCCACTTT | CASSLAGGSPLHF
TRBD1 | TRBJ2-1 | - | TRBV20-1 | TGCAGTGCTAGAGATACCGGGACAGGATTGTTCTTC | CSARDTGTGLFF
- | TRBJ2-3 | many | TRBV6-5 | TGTGCCAGCAGTTACTCGGCTAGCACAGATACGCAGTATTTT | CASSYSASTDTQYF
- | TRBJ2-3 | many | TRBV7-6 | TGTGCCAGCAGCTTTCGGGCTAGCACAGATACGCAGTATTTT | CASSFRASTDTQYF
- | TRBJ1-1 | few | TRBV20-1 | TGCAGTGCTAGAGATTCGTTTGAGGGGACGGGTGAAGCTTTCTTT | CSARDSFEGTGEAFF
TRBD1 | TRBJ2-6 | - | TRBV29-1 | TGCAGCGTGGCATCCGGGACAGCAGGGGCCAACGTCCTGACTTTC | CSVASGTAGANVLTF
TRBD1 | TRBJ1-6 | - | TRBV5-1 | TGCGCCAGCAGCCGCGGGGACAGGGACGGTTCACCCCTCCACTTT | CASSRGDRDGSPLHF
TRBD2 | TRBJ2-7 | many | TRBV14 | TGTGCCAGCAGCCAAATTAGCGGGGGCCCGACGGGCGAGCAGTACTTC | CASSQISGGPTGEQYF
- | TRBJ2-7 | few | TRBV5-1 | TGCGCCAGCAGCTCGGCGCCTGGGACACCTTCCTACGAGCAGTACTTC | CASSSAPGTPSYEQYF
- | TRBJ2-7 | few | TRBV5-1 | TGCGCCAGCAGCTTGTCGTCTACTCAGGGCGAGCAGTACTTC | CASSLSSTQGEQYF
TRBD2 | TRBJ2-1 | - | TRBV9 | TGTGCCAGCAGCGTAGTCCCGGGACTAGCGGGGGGCCCAATTGAGCAGTTCTTC | CASSVVPGLAGGPIEQFF
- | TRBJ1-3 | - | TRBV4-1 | TGCGCCAGCAGCCAAGGGGCAGGTGGAAACACCATATATTTT | CASSQGAGGNTIYF
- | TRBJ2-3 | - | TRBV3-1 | TGTGCCAGCAGCCAAGTTCTGGGGGTAAACGCAGATACGCAGTATTTT | CASSQVLGVNADTQYF
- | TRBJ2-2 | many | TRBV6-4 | TGTGCCAGCAGTGAGACTAGCACCGGGGAGCTGTTTTTT | CASSETSTGELFF
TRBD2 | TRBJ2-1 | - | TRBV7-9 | TGTGCCAGCCACCTTACTAGCGGGGGGATAAGAGAGCAGTTCTTC | CASHLTSGGIREQFF
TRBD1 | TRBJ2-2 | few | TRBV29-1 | TGCAGCGCATCTGGGACAGCGAACACCGGGGAGCTGTTTTTT | CSASGTANTGELFF
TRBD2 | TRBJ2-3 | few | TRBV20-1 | TGCAGTGCGTCGACTAGCGGGGCCCCAGCTGATACGCAGTATTTT | CSASTSGAPADTQYF
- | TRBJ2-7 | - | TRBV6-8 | TGTGCCAGCAGTTACAAGGTCTACGAGCAGTACTTC | CASSYKVYEQYF
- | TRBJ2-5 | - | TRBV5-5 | TGTGCCAGCAGCTTCCGCGGGGTAACCCAAGAGACCCAGTACTTC | CASSFRGVTQETQYF
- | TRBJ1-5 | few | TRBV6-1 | TGTGCCAGCAGGATGGGGTCGGGGGAGCCCCAGCATTTT | CASRMGSGEPQHF
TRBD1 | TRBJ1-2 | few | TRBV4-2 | TGTGCCAGCAGCCAATCAGGACAGGGCAACGCTAACTATGGCTACACCTTC | CASSQSGQGNANYGYTF
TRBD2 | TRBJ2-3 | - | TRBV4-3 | TGCGCCAGCAGCCAAGTTTCAGCGGGGGATAGCACAGATACGCAGTATTTT | CASSQVSAGDSTDTQYF
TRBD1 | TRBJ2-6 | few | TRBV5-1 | TGCGCCAGCAGCTCCAGTCGGGACAGGATACAATCTGGGGCCAACGTCCTGACTTTC | CASSSSRDRIQSGANVLTF
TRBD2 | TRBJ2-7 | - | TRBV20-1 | TGCAGTGCTAGCGGGGGGACCTCCTCCTACGAGCAGTACTTC | CSASGGTSSYEQYF
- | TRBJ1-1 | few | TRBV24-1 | TGTGCCACCAGTGACCTCCTCGGGGATCTTGAAGCTTTCTTT | CATSDLLGDLEAFF
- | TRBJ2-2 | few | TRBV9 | TGTGCCAGCAGCGTAGAGGGGTACCCCGGGGAGCTGTTTTTT | CASSVEGYPGELFF
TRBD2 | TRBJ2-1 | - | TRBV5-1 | TGCGCCAGCAGCTGGGGACTAGCGGGGGGGCCAGCCTACAATGAGCAGTTCTTC | CASSWGLAGGPAYNEQFF
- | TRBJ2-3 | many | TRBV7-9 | TGTGCCAGCAGCTTTGGCAGGGGTCGCACAGATACGCAGTATTTT | CASSFGRGRTDTQYF
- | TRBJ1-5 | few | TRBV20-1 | TGCAGTGTAACTCAGTCCAATCAGCCCCAGCATTTT | CSVTQSNQPQHF
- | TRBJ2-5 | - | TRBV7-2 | TGTGCCAGCAGCGCCCGACCTGGGGAAGAGACCCAGTACTTC | CASSARPGEETQYF
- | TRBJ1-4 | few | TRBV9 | TGTGCCAGCAGCGTAGGCTGGAGCGGTGATGAAAAACTGTTTTTT | CASSVGWSGDEKLFF
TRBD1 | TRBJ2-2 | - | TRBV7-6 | TGTGCCAGCAGCTTAAGGGGGCGAGACTGTTTT | CASSLRGRDCF
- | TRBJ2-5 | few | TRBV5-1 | TGCGCCAGCAGCTTGTACGGGTCAGGGGAGACCCAGTACTTC | CASSLYGSGETQYF
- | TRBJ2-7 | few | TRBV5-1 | TGCGCCAGCAGCGAGGGCGGAACCTACGAGCAGTACTTC | CASSEGGTYEQYF
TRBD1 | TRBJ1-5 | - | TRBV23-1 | TGCGCCAGCAGCGGGACAGGATGTCAGCCCCAGCATTTT | CASSGTGCQPQHF
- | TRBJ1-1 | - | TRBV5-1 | TGCGCCAGCAGCTTGGCTGGGGAACCTGAAGCTTTCTTT | CASSLAGEPEAFF
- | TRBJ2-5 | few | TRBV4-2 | TGTGCCAGCAGCCAAGATCAGAGACTGGGATTGGAGACCCAGTACTTC | CASSQDQRLGLETQYF